Listed below are T cell receptor beta chains from one sample, sequenced in a study of CD8 T cells in ankylosing spondylitis. TCRdb re-analysed the 5' RACE reads in MiXCR, keeping a single row per CDR3 protein. The repertoire includes roughly 440,000 distinct CDR3 sequences, 17% of them detected once, and over 1% sits in the top ten. The sample taken for sequencing was blood, either unsorted or a sorted T cell fraction (not recorded which). These receptors all come from a male donor with ankylosing spondylitis. The CDR3 runs from the conserved cysteine through the conserved F or W. A D gene is named only where the DNA matches it firmly.

D gene	V gene	CDR3 length	J gene	CDR3 protein
NA	TRBV18	14	TRBJ1-1	CASSPLAQNTEAFF
NA	TRBV20-1	13	TRBJ1-2	CSADPGPDYGYTF
NA	TRBV2	15	TRBJ2-1	CASSEDYSSYNEQFF
NA	TRBV25-1	12	TRBJ1-1	CASSLGITEAFF
NA	TRBV6-2/TRBV6-3	15	TRBJ2-4	CASSSPGTAKNIQYF
NA	TRBV15	15	TRBJ1-5	CATSREGYSNQPQHF
TRBD1	TRBV6-5	15	TRBJ2-5	CASSYGQGARKTQYF
NA	TRBV5-1	17	TRBJ2-6	CASSLEAESSGANVLTF
TRBD1	TRBV29-1	15	TRBJ2-5	CSAHRTGVVGETQYF
NA	TRBV7-9	14	TRBJ2-3	CASTLGLMADTQYF
NA	TRBV28	13	TRBJ1-1	CASSFNDPFEAFF
NA	TRBV10-3	12	TRBJ1-2	CAISQGSEGYTF
TRBD1	TRBV3-1	13	TRBJ1-5	CASSHGDSQPQHF
NA	TRBV20-1	15	TRBJ2-7	CSARDPGQRSYEQYF
NA	TRBV20-1	13	TRBJ2-3	CSAHRGATDTQYF
TRBD2	TRBV7-6	17	TRBJ2-3	CASSNGLSGRATDTQYF
NA	TRBV20-1	11	TRBJ2-1	CSGEGGNEQFF
TRBD1	TRBV6-5	17	TRBJ2-7	CASSYTRWTGGSYEQYF
NA	TRBV18	15	TRBJ2-7	CASSSRGGGPYEQYF
NA	TRBV7-2	14	TRBJ1-5	CASSPGTNNQPQHF
NA	TRBV6-5	15	TRBJ2-1	CASSYAGAQLNEQFF
NA	TRBV4-1	14	TRBJ2-7	CASSQDQAAYEQYF
NA	TRBV27	15	TRBJ1-2	CASTPPGIPSAGYTF
NA	TRBV25-1	13	TRBJ2-1	CASSEGQDNEQFF
NA	TRBV6-1	15	TRBJ1-1	CASSDLWRQNTEAFF
TRBD2	TRBV28	15	TRBJ2-1	CASRSSGRWYNEQFF
NA	TRBV7-8	15	TRBJ2-2	CASSPGGQNTGELFF
NA	TRBV14	13	TRBJ2-3	CASSHRREDTQYF
NA	TRBV9	15	TRBJ2-7	CASSVAPQETYEQYF
NA	TRBV20-1	11	TRBJ2-3	CSAHLTDTQYF
NA	TRBV9	15	TRBJ2-3	CASSVEGFGADTQYF
TRBD2	TRBV12-3/TRBV12-4	15	TRBJ2-1	CASSLGVAGANEQFF
NA	TRBV10-3	11	TRBJ2-1	CAIRATAEQFF
TRBD1	TRBV28	17	TRBJ2-2	CASSPFSGTGNTGELFF
TRBD2	TRBV28	16	TRBJ2-1	CASSPTGTSGRGEQFF
TRBD1	TRBV12-3/TRBV12-4	15	TRBJ1-2	CASSQGQGSGYGYTF
NA	TRBV18	15	TRBJ2-3	CASSRPGFWADTQYF
TRBD2	TRBV20-1	14	TRBJ2-5	CSGILAVVQETQYF
TRBD1	TRBV4-2	15	TRBJ1-2	CASSQEGRQGDGYTF